These 32 T cell receptor beta chains share one sample of origin, sequenced in a study of immune cell composition in non-small cell lung cancer. TCRdb's copy holds only in-frame clones and misses some; the assay was immunoSEQ multiplex PCR. Of about 2,700 clones in the sample, approximately 83% were seen once. The sample was lung tumor tissue. The source is a human donor with non-small cell lung cancer.

The J gene is TRBJ2-7, the V gene TRBV7-2; possibly TRBD2 for D (7 bases). The CDR3 is made up of 19 amino acids. V shed 0 bases and J shed 1 base, with 22 bases lying between them. The germline CDR1 and CDR2 sequences are SGHTA and FQGNSA. The CDR3 DNA is TGTGCCAGCAGCTTAGCGGCGGGGGCCAAGGGAACGGCGTCCTACGAGCAGTACTTC. Residues: CASSLAAGAKGTASYEQYF. The variable domain in full, with the rest retrieved from reference TRBV7-2 and TRBJ2-7, is GAGVSQSPSNKVTEKGKDVELRCDPISGHTALYWYRQSLGQGLEFLIYFQGNSAPDKSGLPSDRFSAERTGGSVSTLTIQRTQQEDSAVYLCASSLAAGAKGTASYEQYFGPGTRLTVT.

The chain combines TRBV5-1 with TRBJ2-5; 11 bases fit TRBD2. Trimming at V came to 5 bases and at J to 2 bases, leaving 2 bases not matched to a gene. CDR3 size: 14 residues. Germline V gives CDR1 SGHRS, CDR2 YFSETQ. CDR3: CASRASGGQETQYF. The DNA for the CDR3 is TGCGCCAGCAGGGCTAGCGGGGGGCAAGAGACCCAGTACTTC. The full variable domain, its missing parts supplied by reference TRBV5-1 and TRBJ2-5, is KAGVTQTPRYLIKTRGQQVTLSCSPISGHRSVSWYQQTPGQGLQFLFEYFSETQRNKGNFPGRFSGRQFSNSRSEMNVSTLELGDSALYLCASRASGGQETQYFGPGTRLLVL.

The gene calls are TRBV9 and TRBJ2-1, with TRBD2 identical over 9 bases. With V trimmed by 3 bases and J by 10 bases, 5 bases remained unmatched. Germline V gives CDR1 SGDLS, CDR2 YYNGEE. This CDR3 spans 13 amino acids. CDR3 DNA: TGTGCCAGCAGCGCTTTAGCGGGGGTGGAGCAGTTCTTC. Protein: CASSALAGVEQFF. Combining the CDR3 with reference TRBV9 and TRBJ2-1 gives the whole variable domain DSGVTQTPKHLITATGQRVTLRCSPRSGDLSVYWYQQSLDQGLQFLIQYYNGEERAKGNILERFSAQQFPDLHSELNLSSLELGDSALYFCASSALAGVEQFFGPGTRLTVL.

The rearrangement uses TRBV6-1 and TRBJ1-5; D gene unclear. Germline values: CDR1 MNHNS, CDR2 SASEGT. Trimming took off 2 bases at V and 5 bases at J, with 7 bases between the two ends. This CDR3 is 13 amino acids long. Here the CDR3 DNA reads TGTGCCAGCAGTGAATCGGTGGATCAGCCCCAGCATTTT. The encoded protein is CASSESVDQPQHF.

The chain's CDR3 is CASSEAFIRISYEQYF. As DNA, the CDR3 is TGTGCCAGCAGTGAAGCTTTTATCCGTATTTCCTACGAGCAGTACTTC. The V call is TRBV2, the J call TRBJ2-7; D remains unclear. The CDR3 runs 16 residues. Germline V gene lookup returns CDR1 SNHLY and CDR2 FYNNEI. The V end lost 0 bases, the J end lost 1 base, and 13 bases lay between the germline ends.

This chain joins TRBV6-1 and TRBJ1-1, with D possibly matching TRBD1 (6 bases). The V and J ends lost 1 base and 0 bases respectively, with 9 bases between them. The CDR3 is 15 residues long. Germline V gene lookup returns CDR1 MNHNS and CDR2 SASEGT. CDR3 in amino acids: CASSEGTAMNTEAFF. CDR3 nucleotide sequence: TGTGCCAGCAGTGAAGGGACAGCTATGAACACTGAAGCTTTCTTT.

V usage is TRBV5-4 and J usage is TRBJ2-2; 8 positions agree with TRBD2. This CDR3 region has 16 residues. V lost 9 bases and J lost 4; bases outside the gene matches: 14. Germline-derived CDR1 and CDR2 are SGHNT and YYREEE (reference sequence). CDR3: CATASGGRRSTGELFF. CDR3 coding DNA: TGTGCCACCGCCTCGGGAGGGAGGCGGAGCACCGGGGAGCTGTTTTTT.

The chain couples TRBV5-6 to TRBJ2-7, with unresolved D. Trimming removed 3 bases from V and 9 bases from J, with 16 bases in between. CDR3 length: 13 amino acids. CDR1 is SGHDT, CDR2 YYEEEE, per germline. The chain's CDR3 is CASSSAGRPVQYF. CDR3 nucleotides: TGTGCCAGCAGCTCGGCAGGTCGCCCGGTGCAGTACTTC.

The J gene is TRBJ2-3, the V gene TRBV27, with 7 nucleotides matching TRBD2. CDR1 and CDR2 (germline): MNHEY, SMNVEV (reference sequence). J lost 8 bases, V lost 6 bases, and 14 bases had no gene match. The CDR3 loop spans 15 amino acids. The CDR3 sequence is CASSLLGLTGGTQYF. In DNA form, the CDR3 reads TGTGCCAGCAGCCTCCTGGGCCTTACGGGGGGTACGCAGTATTTT.

The rearrangement joins TRBV6-6 to TRBJ2-3, with 7 positions matching TRBD2. The CDR3 runs to 13 residues. V was pared by 9 bases and J by 2 bases, with 5 bases of the junction left unmatched. From germline, CDR1 is MNHNY and CDR2 SVGAGI (reference sequence). The CDR3 coding sequence is TGTGCCAGTAGGGACTACAACACAGATACGCAGTATTTT. It is translated as CASRDYNTDTQYF.

V and J are TRBV14 and TRBJ2-7; 8 bases line up with TRBD2. The V gene's germline CDR1 is SGHDN and CDR2 FVKESK. The CDR3 has 16 residues. With V trimmed by 0 bases and J by 6 bases, 10 bases remained unmatched. The CDR3 region has the DNA TGTGCCAGCAGCCAAGACCTGTTGATGGCGGGAGGCGAGCAGTACTTC. Translating it yields CASSQDLLMAGGEQYF.

V is TRBV2 and J is TRBJ2-7; D is unresolved. Between the trimmed V and J ends, which lost 0 bases and 5 bases, there was a span of 14 bases. The germline gives CDR1 SNHLY, CDR2 FYNNEI. The CDR3 runs to 15 residues. The CDR3 loop is CASSEALSIRDEQYF. The CDR3, as DNA: TGTGCCAGCAGTGAAGCCCTTTCCATCCGAGACGAGCAGTACTTC.

The V gene is TRBV4-3, the J gene TRBJ2-4; perhaps TRBD2 as D (6 bases). The CDR3 is 15 amino acids. The V gene's germline CDR1 is LGHNA and CDR2 YSLEER. V lost 4 bases, J lost 8 bases, and 18 bases lay in between. In nucleotides, the CDR3 is TGCGCCAGCAGCCCGAACAGGATACGCGGGGACATTCAGTACTTC. Protein sequence: CASSPNRIRGDIQYF.

Written as DNA, the CDR3 is TGCGCCAGCAGCTTTCGACTAGCGGGGGGCCGATCTAGCACAGATACGCAGTATTTT. Translating gives CASSFRLAGGRSSTDTQYF. The V and J genes are TRBV5-1 and TRBJ2-3; 13 nucleotides match TRBD2. This CDR3 comprises 19 residues. Per germline, CDR1 SGHRS and CDR2 YFSETQ. V was pared by 2 bases and J by 0 bases, with 9 bases of the junction left unmatched. Full variable domain (outside the CDR3, taken from reference TRBV5-1 and TRBJ2-3): KAGVTQTPRYLIKTRGQQVTLSCSPISGHRSVSWYQQTPGQGLQFLFEYFSETQRNKGNFPGRFSGRQFSNSRSEMNVSTLELGDSALYLCASSFRLAGGRSSTDTQYFGPGTRLTVL.

The V and J genes are TRBV5-8 and TRBJ1-5; D may be TRBD1 (6 bases). From germline, CDR1 is SGHTS and CDR2 YDEGEE. The CDR3 totals 19 residues. Trimming shortened V by 0 bases and J by 10 bases, and 29 bases separated the two germline ends. The DNA for the CDR3 is TGTGCCAGCAGCTTGGCCGCAGGGGAACTGGGGGTGAGCCTCCACCCCCAGCATTTT. As protein: CASSLAAGELGVSLHPQHF.

The rearrangement uses TRBV18 and TRBJ1-1; maybe TRBD1 (5 bases). CDR3 size: 18 residues. CDR1 is KGHSH, CDR2 LQKENI, per germline. V was clipped by 1 base and J by 0 bases, with 18 bases between them. The chain's CDR3 is CASSPLSLLGGMNTEAFF. The CDR3 DNA reads TGTGCCAGCTCACCACTCTCGCTTCTGGGGGGGATGAACACTGAAGCTTTCTTT.

J is TRBJ2-5 and V is TRBV5-1, with 11 nucleotides matching TRBD2. CDR1 is SGHRS and CDR2 is YFSETQ in the germline V gene. The CDR3 loop spans 15 amino acids. V lost 3 bases to trimming and J lost 4 bases; unmatched junction nucleotides: 5. As DNA, the CDR3 is TGCGCCAGCAGCTCCCCCCTAGCGGGGGGAGAGACCCAGTACTTC. This translates into CASSSPLAGGETQYF.

The V call is TRBV6-5, the J call TRBJ1-2; D ambiguous. V shed 9 bases and J shed 0 bases, with 11 bases lying between them. The CDR3 is made up of 13 amino acids. CDR1 and CDR2 from the germline V gene are MNHEY and SVGAGI. The CDR3 sequence: CASRRDANYGYTF. Here the CDR3 DNA reads TGTGCCAGTCGGAGGGATGCTAACTATGGCTACACCTTC.

The chain is built from TRBV5-8 and TRBJ2-3, with 8 bases lining up with TRBD1. The CDR3 runs to 14 residues. CDR1 is SGHTS, CDR2 YDEGEE, per germline. J was trimmed by 5 bases and V by 4 bases; bases with no gene match: 6. The CDR3 DNA is TGTGCCAGCAGCCCCGGACAGGGAGTAGATACGCAGTATTTT. Its translation is CASSPGQGVDTQYF.

This chain uses TRBV19 with TRBJ1-2; D gene unclear. V was cut by 5 bases and J by 3 bases, with 10 bases left in between. CDR1 is LNHDA and CDR2 is SQIVND in the germline V gene (reference sequence). The CDR3 is 13 residues long. The CDR3 here is CASSLGRDYGYTF. DNA of the CDR3: TGTGCCAGTAGTTTGGGCAGAGACTATGGCTACACCTTC.

The J gene is TRBJ2-3, the V gene TRBV9; TRBD1 matches at 7 bases. The germline CDR1 and CDR2 sequences are SGDLS and YYNGEE. There are 15 residues in the CDR3. The V segment lost 1 base and the J segment 2 bases; nucleotides outside the gene matches: 4. This chain's CDR3 is CASSVRDSNTDTQYF. The CDR3 DNA reads as TGTGCCAGCAGCGTACGGGACAGCAACACAGATACGCAGTATTTT.

The CDR3 region is CASSPRLAGEGELFF. CDR3 nucleotide sequence: TGTGCCAGCAGCCCTAGACTAGCGGGAGAGGGGGAGCTGTTTTTT. This chain connects TRBV5-4 to TRBJ2-2, with 12 bases aligning to TRBD2. V was clipped by 4 bases and J by 8 bases; unmatched bases: 6. This CDR3 spans 15 amino acids. Germline CDR1 SGHNT, CDR2 YYREEE (reference sequence).

The chain employs TRBV5-1 and TRBJ2-3; TRBD1 matches at 9 bases. Germline assignment: CDR1 SGHRS and CDR2 YFSETQ. CDR3 size: 14 residues. J was trimmed by 4 bases and V by 4 bases; bases with no gene match: 4. The CDR3 nucleotides are TGCGCCAGCAGCCCCGGACAGGGGCCAGATACGCAGTATTTT. Amino acids: CASSPGQGPDTQYF.

The genes are TRBV10-3 and TRBJ2-7; 7 bases agree with TRBD1. The CDR3 covers 15 residues. The germline V gene encodes CDR1 ENHRY and CDR2 SYGVKD. The V segment lost 3 bases and the J segment 3 bases; nucleotides outside the gene matches: 8. The CDR3 here is CAISDGSTGVYEQYF. The CDR3 bases are TGTGCCATCAGTGATGGTAGTACAGGGGTCTACGAGCAGTACTTC.

Of note for this clone: A read error may explain this, as a much larger clone is one base away. The rearrangement links TRBV2 to TRBJ1-1; no firm D call. The CDR3 runs to 11 residues. Per the germline V gene, CDR1 is SNHLY and CDR2 is FYNNEI. The CDR3 bases are TGTACCAGCAGTGAGGCCTTTGAAGCTTTCTTT. It is translated as CTSSEAFEAFF.

The CDR3 region has the DNA TGCAGCCCCCCGGGACAAGAAGCCTCTGGGGCCAACGTCCTGACTTTC. Residues: CSPPGQEASGANVLTF. The rearrangement uses TRBV29-1 and TRBJ2-6; possible D gene TRBD1, 6 bases. V was cut by 8 bases and J by 0 bases, with 17 bases left in between. Germline V gene data show CDR1 as SQVTM and CDR2 as ANQGSEA. The length of the CDR3 is 16 residues.

The rearrangement links TRBV23-1 to TRBJ1-6; the match to TRBD1 covers 12 bases. TRBV23-1 is an ORF, and what it does is uncertain. The CDR3 is 16 residues long. J was trimmed by 5 bases and V by 6 bases; bases with no gene match: 5. The CDR3 nucleotides are TGCGCCAGCAGCTGGGGGGACAGGGGGCATAATTCACCCCTCCACTTT. Its translation: CASSWGDRGHNSPLHF.

The chain links TRBV5-8 to TRBJ2-7; D is perhaps TRBD1 (6 bases). This CDR3 region has 11 residues. Trimming took off 6 bases at V and 4 bases at J, with 8 bases between the two ends. The V gene's germline CDR1 is SGHTS and CDR2 YDEGEE. The CDR3: CASTDRYEQYF. The CDR3 DNA is TGTGCCAGCACCGACAGGTACGAGCAGTACTTC.

This chain links TRBV4-2 with TRBJ1-5; D possibly corresponds to TRBD1 (6 bases). This CDR3 has 14 amino acids. The V gene lost 0 bases and the J gene lost 4 bases, with 7 bases spanning the gap. In germline, CDR1 is LGHNA, CDR2 YNFKEQ. For the CDR3, the DNA is TGTGCCAGCAGCCAAGACAGGGGAAATCAGCCCCAGCATTTT. Translation: CASSQDRGNQPQHF.

This chain connects TRBV6-6 to TRBJ2-7; 7 positions match TRBD2. The V and J ends lost 7 bases and 5 bases, in that order; junction bases with no gene match: 11. The CDR3 is 14 residues long. Germline lookup yields CDR1 MNHNY and CDR2 SVGAGI (reference sequence). The CDR3 nucleotides are TGTGCCAGCACCCCCAACCGGGGAGGGCACGAGCAGTACTTC. This sequence encodes CASTPNRGGHEQYF.

The table lists this clone with a few counts. V is TRBV9 and J is TRBJ2-2; possibly TRBD1 for D (6 bases). Germline CDR1 reads SGDLS; CDR2 reads YYNGEE. The V end lost 4 bases, the J end lost 1 base, and 11 bases lay between the germline ends. The CDR3 runs 15 residues. DNA of the CDR3: TGTGCCAGCAGCCCCGGGACATTGAACACCGGGGAGCTGTTTTTT. This sequence encodes CASSPGTLNTGELFF.

This clone was picked up one time. V is TRBV6-1 and J is TRBJ1-1, with D perhaps matching TRBD1 (5 bases). The germline V gene encodes CDR1 MNHNS and CDR2 SASEGT. Between the trimmed V and J ends, which lost 6 bases and 4 bases, there was a span of 9 bases. CDR3 size: 12 residues. The CDR3 region is CASREGFTEAFF. The CDR3 region has the DNA TGTGCCAGCAGGGAGGGGTTCACTGAAGCTTTCTTT.